This is a list of T cell receptor beta chains from one sample in a study of blood T cell repertoires in COVID-19. Sequenced by immunoSEQ multiplex PCR; TCRdb stores in-frame clones only, minus some. The repertoire consists of tens of thousands of clones, with approximately 89% occurring once and the leading ten covering around 40%. Material for sequencing was peripheral blood. The receptor source for this set is an older woman with COVID-19, enrolled during active disease. Both conserved end residues are part of each CDR3. D genes are given only for firm matches. The size entry is marked missing in some rows and otherwise reads once, few, many or a size class.

D gene,clone size,V gene,J gene,CDR3 protein,CDR3 DNA
TRBD1,.,TRBV12-3/TRBV12-4,TRBJ1-2,CASSWTGEEGTF,TGTGCCAGCAGTTGGACAGGGGAGGAGGGCACCTTC
TRBD2,.,TRBV28,TRBJ2-1,CASSLSAAGGSNEQFF,TGTGCCAGCAGTTTAAGTGCAGCGGGAGGAAGCAATGAGCAGTTCTTC
TRBD2,.,TRBV7-9,TRBJ2-1,CASSLSGGADNEQFF,TGTGCCAGCAGCCTTAGCGGGGGGGCCGACAATGAGCAGTTCTTC
TRBD1,.,TRBV2,TRBJ1-2,CASTTGTGNYGYTF,TGTGCCAGCACCACAGGGACAGGGAACTATGGCTACACCTTC
.,once,TRBV19,TRBJ1-2,CASSYRDHYGYTF,TGTGCCAGTAGCTACAGGGACCACTATGGCTACACCTTC
TRBD1,.,TRBV4-2,TRBJ2-7,CASSQGGRQGYEQYF,TGTGCCAGCAGCCAAGGTGGGAGACAGGGTTACGAGCAGTACTTC
TRBD2,once,TRBV28,TRBJ2-7,CASSGGRLYEQYF,TGTGCCAGCTCGGGGGGACGGCTCTACGAGCAGTACTTC
.,.,TRBV13,TRBJ2-7,CASSLTYEQYF,TGTGCCAGCAGCCTCACATACGAGCAGTACTTC
.,.,TRBV20-1,TRBJ2-5,CSASLLAQGETQYF,TGCAGTGCTAGTTTACTAGCCCAAGGAGAGACCCAGTACTTC
TRBD2,.,TRBV19,TRBJ2-3,CASSIGREGTDTQYF,TGTGCCAGTAGTATAGGGCGGGAGGGGACAGATACGCAGTATTTT
.,.,TRBV11-3,TRBJ1-1,CASSLDHPVNTEAFF,TGTGCCAGCAGCTTAGATCACCCGGTGAACACTGAAGCTTTCTTT
TRBD2,.,TRBV28,TRBJ2-1,CASSFRTSTYNEQFF,TGTGCCAGCAGTTTTCGGACTAGTACCTACAATGAGCAGTTCTTC
.,.,TRBV30,TRBJ2-7,CASEDGSSYEQYF,TGTGCCTCAGAGGATGGGAGCTCCTACGAGCAGTACTTC
.,.,TRBV5-1,TRBJ2-1,CASSLAPRQGGEQFF,TGCGCCAGCAGCTTAGCACCTAGACAGGGAGGTGAGCAGTTCTTC
TRBD2,.,TRBV9,TRBJ2-1,CASSVSSGRWNEQFF,TGTGCCAGCAGCGTTTCTAGCGGGAGGTGGAATGAGCAGTTCTTC
.,once,TRBV7-8,TRBJ1-4,CASSFWGDSLLATNEKLFF,TGTGCCAGCAGCTTTTGGGGGGACTCCCTTCTCGCTACTAATGAAAAACTGTTTTTT
.,.,TRBV30,TRBJ2-5,CAWSAGGEGETQYF,TGTGCCTGGAGTGCGGGGGGCGAGGGGGAGACCCAGTACTTC
.,.,TRBV7-8,TRBJ2-2,CASSQQNTGELFF,TGTGCCAGCAGCCAGCAGAACACCGGGGAGCTGTTTTTT
.,.,TRBV16,TRBJ1-1,CASSPGVYTEAFF,TGTGCCAGCAGCCCAGGGGTTTACACTGAAGCTTTCTTT
TRBD2,.,TRBV30,TRBJ2-4,CAWRLGSGTSGKGAKNIQYF,TGTGCCTGGCGTCTGGGGTCCGGGACTAGCGGGAAAGGAGCCAAAAACATTCAGTACTTC
.,.,TRBV24-1,TRBJ2-1,CATSGTTNGEINEQFF,TGTGCCACCAGTGGTACGACTAACGGGGAAATCAATGAGCAGTTCTTC
TRBD1,.,TRBV28,TRBJ2-2,CASSLYRGTSTGELFF,TGTGCCAGCAGTCTTTACAGGGGGACCTCAACCGGGGAGCTGTTTTTT
.,.,TRBV6-5,TRBJ2-3,CASGIGLSTDTQYF,TGTGCCAGCGGGATAGGACTTTCCACAGATACGCAGTATTTT
TRBD1,.,TRBV29-1,TRBJ2-5,CSVVQGAGETQYF,TGCAGCGTTGTACAGGGGGCAGGGGAGACCCAGTACTTC
TRBD2,.,TRBV27,TRBJ2-1,CASNSGTSGANEQFF,TGTGCCAGCAACTCCGGGACTAGCGGGGCCAATGAGCAGTTCTTC
.,.,TRBV30,TRBJ1-2,CAWTGGIGELYGYTF,TGTGCCTGGACCGGTGGTATCGGGGAGCTCTATGGCTACACCTTC
TRBD2,.,TRBV6-5,TRBJ2-7,CASSYSFLAGVEQYF,TGTGCCAGCAGTTACTCGTTCCTAGCGGGAGTCGAGCAGTACTTC
TRBD2,.,TRBV19,TRBJ2-1,CASSSSGTWNEQFF,TGTGCCAGTAGTTCTAGCGGGACCTGGAATGAGCAGTTCTTC
.,.,TRBV29-1,TRBJ2-2,CSVATRLPHTGELFF,TGCAGCGTTGCTACGCGGTTACCCCACACCGGGGAGCTGTTTTTT
.,.,TRBV27,TRBJ2-3,CASSTPTDTQYF,TGTGCCAGCAGTACTCCCACAGATACGCAGTATTTT
.,.,TRBV28,TRBJ1-3,CASSPGGGSGNTIYF,TGTGCCAGCAGCCCCGGGGGGGGATCTGGAAACACCATATATTTT
.,.,TRBV7-2,TRBJ2-6,CASSLAHSGANVLTF,TGTGCCAGCAGCTTAGCTCACTCTGGGGCCAACGTCCTGACTTTC
TRBD1,once,TRBV5-1,TRBJ2-2,CASSDRGGNTGELFF,TGCGCCAGCAGCGACAGGGGGGGTAACACCGGGGAGCTGTTTTTT
.,once,TRBV2,TRBJ2-1,CASSHRNAYNEQFF,TGTGCCAGCAGTCACAGGAACGCTTACAATGAGCAGTTCTTC
.,.,TRBV7-9,TRBJ1-2,CASTPPPGTHFYGYTF,TGTGCCAGCACCCCCCCACCCGGGACACACTTCTATGGCTACACCTTC
TRBD1,.,TRBV27,TRBJ1-6,CASSSGTGGAYSPLHF,TGTGCCAGCAGTTCCGGGACAGGGGGCGCATATTCACCCCTCCACTTT
TRBD1,.,TRBV6-5,TRBJ1-2,CASSGDSNYGYTF,TGTGCCAGCAGCGGGGACAGTAACTATGGCTACACCTTC
TRBD1,.,TRBV2,TRBJ1-3,CASRDRGNRAAGNTIYF,TGTGCCAGCAGGGACAGGGGAAACAGAGCGGCTGGAAACACCATATATTTT
TRBD2,.,TRBV4-1,TRBJ2-3,CASSQDNYGGGGTDTQYF,TGCGCCAGCAGCCAAGATAATTATGGCGGGGGGGGCACAGATACGCAGTATTTT
.,.,TRBV19,TRBJ2-6,CASSMTGISGANVLTF,TGTGCCAGTAGTATGACAGGCATCTCTGGGGCCAACGTCCTGACTTTC
.,.,TRBV12-3/TRBV12-4,TRBJ1-2,CASSLGSTDGYTF,TGTGCCAGCAGTTTGGGCAGTACAGATGGCTACACCTTC
.,.,TRBV2,TRBJ2-2,CASSEGPGGKGELFF,TGTGCCAGCAGTGAAGGTCCGGGGGGCAAAGGGGAGCTGTTTTTT
TRBD1,few,TRBV4-3,TRBJ1-1,CASSPGQGNTEAFF,TGCGCCAGCAGCCCGGGACAGGGGAACACTGAAGCTTTCTTT
.,.,TRBV19,TRBJ1-4,CASSRGTTTNEKLFF,TGTGCCAGTAGTAGAGGGACAACAACTAATGAAAAACTGTTTTTT
.,once,TRBV11-2,TRBJ2-3,CASSSLLLSSTDTQYF,TGTGCCAGCAGCTCACTACTCCTCTCTAGCACAGATACGCAGTATTTT
.,.,TRBV11-2,TRBJ2-3,CATSGDTDTQYF,TGTGCCACTTCAGGGGACACAGATACGCAGTATTTT
TRBD1,.,TRBV2,TRBJ1-5,CASGYGTVNYEGNQPQHF,TGTGCCAGCGGGTACGGGACAGTAAACTATGAAGGCAATCAGCCCCAGCATTTT
.,.,TRBV5-6,TRBJ1-5,CASSLGHWNQPQHF,TGTGCCAGCAGCTTAGGACATTGGAATCAGCCCCAGCATTTT